The rows below give T cell receptor beta chains drawn from one sample of a study of OX40 agonist ivuxolimab in advanced cancers. TCRdb keeps only in-frame clones here, not all; method: immunoSEQ multiplex PCR. Among 30,000 to 40,000 clones listed, roughly 89% were seen once. Sample: CD4+ or CD8+ T cells sorted from blood, taken in a trial of the OX40 agonist ivuxolimab. Every receptor here comes from an adult with an advanced solid tumor such as melanoma, head and neck, liver or kidney cancer. Both conserved end residues are part of each CDR3. D genes are given only for firm matches. Clone size is shown for a subset of rows, as once, few, many or a class of expanded clone.

v_gene	j_gene	d_gene	abundance	CDR3nt	CDR3aa
TRBV5-8	TRBJ2-3	TRBD2	.	TGTGCCAGCACCGGGGGAGGGAGAAGTACAGATACGCAGTATTTT	CASTGGGRSTDTQYF
TRBV7-7	TRBJ2-2	TRBD2	.	TGTGCCAGCAGCCCCCGCCCCAGCGGGGGGACTGAGACCGGGGAGCTGTTTTTT	CASSPRPSGGTETGELFF
TRBV27	TRBJ2-3	.	.	TGTGCCAGCAGTTCACGACAGACGAAGGGAGATACGCAGTATTTT	CASSSRQTKGDTQYF
TRBV19	TRBJ2-5	TRBD1	few	TGTGCCAGTAGGAATACAGGGGGCTCCGAGACCCAGTACTTC	CASRNTGGSETQYF
TRBV6-5	TRBJ2-2	TRBD2	.	TGTGCCAGCAGTTACTTAGCGGGAGGTACCGGGGAGCTGTTTTTT	CASSYLAGGTGELFF
TRBV11-2	TRBJ1-6	TRBD1	few	TGTGCCAGCAGCCCCCGGACAGGGGTCGGTAATTCACCCCTCCACTTT	CASSPRTGVGNSPLHF
TRBV2	TRBJ2-3	.	.	TGTGCCAGCAGACAGGGCTTTGTAGATACGCAGTATTTT	CASRQGFVDTQYF
TRBV5-1	TRBJ1-6	.	few	TGCGCCAGCAGCTTGGATGGGGGCCGCGTAATGCACCGATCACCCCTCCACTTT	CASSLDGGRVMHRSPLHF
TRBV18	TRBJ2-5	.	.	TGTGCCAGCTCACCGGCCCGGGGACAAGAGACCCAGTACTTC	CASSPARGQETQYF
TRBV5-5	TRBJ1-5	.	.	TGTGCCAGCAGCTTGGCCACCGCCCAACGGCATCAGCCCCAGCATTTT	CASSLATAQRHQPQHF
TRBV9	TRBJ2-1	TRBD2	.	TGTGCCACAGGGCGGCGGGAGGCCAAAAAAGAGCAGTTCTTC	CATGRREAKKEQFF